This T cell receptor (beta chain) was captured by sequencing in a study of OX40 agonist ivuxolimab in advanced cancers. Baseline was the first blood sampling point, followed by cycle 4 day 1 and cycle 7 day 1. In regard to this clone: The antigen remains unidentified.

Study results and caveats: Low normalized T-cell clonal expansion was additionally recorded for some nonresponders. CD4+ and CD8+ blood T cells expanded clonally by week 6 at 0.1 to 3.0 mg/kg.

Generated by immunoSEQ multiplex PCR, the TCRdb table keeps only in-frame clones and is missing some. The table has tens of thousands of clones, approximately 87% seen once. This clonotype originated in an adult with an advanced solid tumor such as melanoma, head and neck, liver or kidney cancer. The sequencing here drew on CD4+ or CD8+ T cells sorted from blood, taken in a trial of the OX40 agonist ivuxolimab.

DNA of the CDR3: TGTGCCAGCAGCTTAATGGGACAGGGGGCTCTAAAGACCCAGTACTTC. It encodes CASSLMGQGALKTQYF. The rearrangement links TRBV7-2 to TRBJ2-5; 12 bases are shared with TRBD1. The V segment lost 2 bases and the J segment 6 bases; nucleotides outside the gene matches: 7. The CDR3 length is 16 residues. Germline lookup yields CDR1 SGHTA and CDR2 FQGNSA.